The next 6 T cell receptor beta chains were all read from a single sample in a study of yellow fever vaccine responses in identical twins. TCRdb re-called the RT-PCR reads through MiXCR, storing one row per CDR3 protein. This repertoire shows around 33,000 distinct CDR3 sequences, less than 70% found once; its top ten account for over 3.5%. The sequences come from T cells from blood (PBMCs), unsorted or a sorted subset (not recorded which), collected before or after yellow fever vaccination (not recorded which). The source is a woman between 18 and 29 years old who received the yellow fever vaccine.

There are a few counts of this clonotype. This chain joins TRBV2 and TRBJ1-5; the D is unclear. V was trimmed by 7 bases and J by 0 bases, leaving 13 bases between them. The CDR3 spans 15 residues. The germline V gene encodes CDR1 SNHLY and CDR2 FYNNEI. The CDR3 protein is CASKDPGNSNQPQHF. The CDR3 DNA is TGTGCCAGCAAGGATCCCGGGAATAGCAATCAGCCCCAGCATTTT. Using reference TRBV2 and TRBJ1-5 for the parts outside the CDR3, the full variable domain is EPEVTQTPSHQVTQMGQEVILRCVPISNHLYFYWYRQILGQKVEFLVSFYNNEISEKSEIFDDQFSVERPDGSNFTLKIRSTKLEDSAMYFCASKDPGNSNQPQHFGDGTRLSIL.

V gene TRBV5-5 combines with J gene TRBJ1-3; D perhaps matches TRBD1 (6 bases). V gave up 5 bases and J gave up 0 bases, with 12 bases separating them. This CDR3 has 15 residues. CDR1 is SGHKS, CDR2 YYEKEE, per germline (reference sequence). In DNA form, the CDR3 reads TGTGCCAGCAGGATCGACAGGAGCTCTGGAAACACCATATATTTT. Translated: CASRIDRSSGNTIYF.

The chain employs TRBV11-1 and TRBJ1-1; TRBD1 aligns across 9 bases. Per germline, CDR1 SGHAT and CDR2 FQDESV (reference sequence). The CDR3 is made up of 16 amino acids. J lost 4 bases, V lost 4 bases, and 10 bases had no gene match. For the CDR3, the DNA is TGTGCCAGCAGCTCCCCGGGACAGGGCGTTCGCACTGAAGCTTTCTTT. Translated: CASSSPGQGVRTEAFF.

The chain uses TRBV7-6 and TRBJ2-2, with unresolved D. CDR3 length: 13 amino acids. Germline V gives CDR1 SGHVS, CDR2 FNYEAQ. Deletions cut 3 bases from V and 3 bases from J, with 5 bases between. CDR3 amino acids: CASSFRYTGELFF. Written as DNA, the CDR3 is TGTGCCAGCAGCTTCCGTTACACCGGGGAGCTGTTTTTT.

This chain uses TRBV5-6 with TRBJ1-1; D is undetermined. The CDR3 is 11 residues long. The V gene lost 0 bases and the J gene lost 11 bases, with 8 bases spanning the gap. Germline values: CDR1 SGHDT, CDR2 YYEEEE. As DNA, the CDR3 is TGTGCCAGCAGCTTGGATAGTTTTGCTTTCTTT. It translates to CASSLDSFAFF.

The chain carries TRBV28 and TRBJ1-2, with D unresolved. Between the trimmed V and J ends, which lost 5 bases and 7 bases, there was a span of 8 bases. Germline CDR1 MDHEN, CDR2 SYDVKM. The length of the CDR3 is 11 residues. Here the CDR3 reads CASSAYRGYTF. In DNA, the CDR3 is TGTGCCAGCAGTGCCTATCGTGGCTACACCTTC.